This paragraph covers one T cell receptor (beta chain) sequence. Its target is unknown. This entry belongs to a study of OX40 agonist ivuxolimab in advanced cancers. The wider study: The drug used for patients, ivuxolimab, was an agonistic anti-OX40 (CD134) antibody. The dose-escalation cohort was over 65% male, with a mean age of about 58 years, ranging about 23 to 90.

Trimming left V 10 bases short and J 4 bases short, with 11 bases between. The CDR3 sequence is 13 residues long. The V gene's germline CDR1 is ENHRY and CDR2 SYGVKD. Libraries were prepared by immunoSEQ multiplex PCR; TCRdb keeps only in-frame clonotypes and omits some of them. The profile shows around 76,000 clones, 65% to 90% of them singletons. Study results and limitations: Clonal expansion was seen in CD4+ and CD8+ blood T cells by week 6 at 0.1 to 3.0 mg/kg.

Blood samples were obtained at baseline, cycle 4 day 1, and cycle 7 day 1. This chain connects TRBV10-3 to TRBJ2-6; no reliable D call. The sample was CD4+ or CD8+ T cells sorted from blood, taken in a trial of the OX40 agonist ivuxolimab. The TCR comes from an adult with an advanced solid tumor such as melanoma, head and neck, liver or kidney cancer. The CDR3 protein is CATLGAGANVLTF. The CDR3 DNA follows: TGTGCCACCCTCGGAGCGGGGGCCAACGTCCTGACTTTC.